This T cell receptor beta chain was obtained from a study of blood T cell repertoires in COVID-19. V lost 7 bases and J lost 2, with 14 bases in between. The germline gives CDR1 MDHEN, CDR2 SYDVKM. The CDR3 has 14 residues. The protocol was immunoSEQ multiplex PCR, while the TCRdb copy is restricted to in-frame clones and leaves out a portion. The sample contains roughly 140,000 clones, around 83% of which appear only once. The chain is built from TRBV28 and TRBJ2-5; tentative D call: TRBD1 (5 bases). Sequences were obtained from peripheral blood. The clonotype comes from a man between 60 and 75 years old with active or convalescent COVID-19. The CDR3: CASTSLTEQETQYF. The CDR3 DNA reads TGTGCCAGCACCTCCCTGACAGAACAAGAGACCCAGTACTTC.